This T cell receptor (beta chain) was retrieved from a study of T cell responses to AZD1222 COVID-19 vaccine. General study results and limits: Clonal diversity was possibly underestimated; the donors were predominantly white British and more often female. Epitopes outside B.1.351 and B.1.1.7 mutated regions reportedly drew nearly half of spike TCRs. Baseline serostatus was positive in only six AZD1222 recipients. All repertoire sampling was performed exclusively after the peak T cell response.

Germline loops: CDR1 SEHNR, CDR2 FQNEAQ (reference sequence). Trimming cost V 5 bases and J 4 bases; bases outside gene matches: 5. The CDR3 length is 14 residues. On this clone itself: Its antigen is unknown.

TCRdb's table, derived via immunoSEQ multiplex PCR, lists solely in-frame clones and lacks some. The table has about 110,000 clones, roughly 80% seen once. J is TRBJ1-3 and V is TRBV7-9; TRBD1 agrees at 7 bases. Source: peripheral blood, taken on day 0 of AZD1222 vaccination. This receptor was obtained from an adult in good health. The chain's CDR3 is CASSRDSRGNTIYF. In DNA form, the CDR3 reads TGTGCCAGCAGCCGGGACAGTCGGGGAAACACCATATATTTT.